This T cell receptor (beta chain) was retrieved from a study of shared T cell receptors in the human thymus. There are 16 residues in the CDR3. The V gene's germline CDR1 is MDHEN and CDR2 SYDVKM. V lost 2 bases, J lost 3 bases, and 17 bases lay in between. Sequenced by immunoSEQ multiplex PCR; TCRdb stores in-frame clones only, minus some. The table includes about 660,000 clones, approximately 87% detected once. The data were also submitted as part of a second study, on human thymus T cells. That publication notes: Donors were healthy Finnish babies undergoing corrective operations for congenital heart defects. Corrective cardiac operations yielded the resected thymus tissue. What appeared biased in thymic and blood repertoires was the usage of V and J genes. Thymic repertoires of unrelated individuals were reported in related research to overlap highly.

V usage is TRBV28 and J usage is TRBJ2-7, with a tentative D call TRBD1 (5 bases). The source material was thymocytes. This TCR was sampled from a boy under two years old with a congenital heart defect. CDR3 sequence reads: CASSLDGVGVSYEQYF. The CDR3 nucleotides are TGTGCCAGCAGTTTAGATGGGGTAGGGGTGAGCTACGAGCAGTACTTC.